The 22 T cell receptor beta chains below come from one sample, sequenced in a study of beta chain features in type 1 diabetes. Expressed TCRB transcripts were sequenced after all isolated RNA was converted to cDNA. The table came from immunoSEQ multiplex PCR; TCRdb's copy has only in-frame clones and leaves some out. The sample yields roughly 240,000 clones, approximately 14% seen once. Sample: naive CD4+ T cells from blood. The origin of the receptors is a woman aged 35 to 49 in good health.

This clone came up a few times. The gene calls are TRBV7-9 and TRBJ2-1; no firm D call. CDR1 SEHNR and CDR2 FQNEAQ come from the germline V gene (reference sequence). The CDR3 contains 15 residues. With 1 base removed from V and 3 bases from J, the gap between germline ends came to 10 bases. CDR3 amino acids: CASSLGQLNYNEQFF. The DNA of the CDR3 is TGTGCCAGCAGCTTAGGGCAACTAAACTACAATGAGCAGTTCTTC.

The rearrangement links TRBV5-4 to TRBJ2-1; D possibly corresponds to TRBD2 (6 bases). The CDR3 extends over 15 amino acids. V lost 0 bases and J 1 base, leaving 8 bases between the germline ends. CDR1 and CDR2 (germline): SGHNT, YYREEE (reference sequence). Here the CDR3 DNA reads TGTGCCAGCAGCTTGGGACTAGGATCCTACAATGAGCAGTTCTTC. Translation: CASSLGLGSYNEQFF. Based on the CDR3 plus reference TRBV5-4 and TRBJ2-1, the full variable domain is ETGVTQSPTHLIKTRGQQVTLRCSSQSGHNTVSWYQQALGQGPQFIFQYYREEENGRGNFPPRFSGLQFPNYSSELNVNALELDDSALYLCASSLGLGSYNEQFFGPGTRLTVL.

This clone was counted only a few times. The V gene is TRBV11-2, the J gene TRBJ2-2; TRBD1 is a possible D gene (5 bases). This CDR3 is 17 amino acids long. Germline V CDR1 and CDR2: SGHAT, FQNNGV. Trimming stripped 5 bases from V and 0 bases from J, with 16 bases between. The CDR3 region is CASSPHVGAANTGELFF. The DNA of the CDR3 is TGTGCCAGCAGCCCCCATGTTGGGGCAGCGAACACCGGGGAGCTGTTTTTT.

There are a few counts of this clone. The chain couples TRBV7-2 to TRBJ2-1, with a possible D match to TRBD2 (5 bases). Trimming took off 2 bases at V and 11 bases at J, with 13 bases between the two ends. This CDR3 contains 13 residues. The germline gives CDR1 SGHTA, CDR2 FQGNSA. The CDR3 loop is CASSLRTSRKQFF. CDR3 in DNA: TGTGCCAGCAGCTTAAGGACTTCTCGGAAGCAGTTCTTC.

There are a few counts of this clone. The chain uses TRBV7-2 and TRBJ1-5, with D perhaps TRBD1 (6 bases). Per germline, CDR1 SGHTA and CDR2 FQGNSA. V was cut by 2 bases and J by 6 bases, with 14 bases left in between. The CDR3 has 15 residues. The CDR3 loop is CASSLNQGSGQPQHF. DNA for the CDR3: TGTGCCAGCAGCTTAAACCAGGGGTCGGGTCAGCCCCAGCATTTT.

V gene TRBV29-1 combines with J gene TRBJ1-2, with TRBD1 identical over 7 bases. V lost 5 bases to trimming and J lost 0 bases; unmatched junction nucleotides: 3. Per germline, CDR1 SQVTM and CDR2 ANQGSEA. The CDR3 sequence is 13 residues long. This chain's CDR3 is CSVNRGANYGYTF. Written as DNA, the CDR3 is TGCAGCGTTAACAGGGGAGCTAACTATGGCTACACCTTC.

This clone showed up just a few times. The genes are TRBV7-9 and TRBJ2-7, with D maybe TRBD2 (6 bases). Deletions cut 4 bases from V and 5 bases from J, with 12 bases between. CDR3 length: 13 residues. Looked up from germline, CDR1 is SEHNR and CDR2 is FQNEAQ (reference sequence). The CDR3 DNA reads TGTGCCAGCAGCTGGCGGGAAACCCACGAGCAGTACTTC. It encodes CASSWRETHEQYF.

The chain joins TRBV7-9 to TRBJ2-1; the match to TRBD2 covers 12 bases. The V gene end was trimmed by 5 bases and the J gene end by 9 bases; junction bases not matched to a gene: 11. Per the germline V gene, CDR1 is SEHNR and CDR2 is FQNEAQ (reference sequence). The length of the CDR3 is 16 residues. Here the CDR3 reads CASSPGGLAGTLEQFF. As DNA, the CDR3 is TGTGCCAGCAGCCCTGGTGGACTAGCGGGGACACTTGAGCAGTTCTTC.

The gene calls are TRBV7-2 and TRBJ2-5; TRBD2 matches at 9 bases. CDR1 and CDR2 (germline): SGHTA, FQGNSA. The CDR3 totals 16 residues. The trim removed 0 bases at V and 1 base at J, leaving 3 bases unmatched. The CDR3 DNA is TGTGCCAGCAGCTTAGCGGGGACTAGCCCCCAAGAGACCCAGTACTTC. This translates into CASSLAGTSPQETQYF. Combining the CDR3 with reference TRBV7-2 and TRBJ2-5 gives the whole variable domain GAGVSQSPSNKVTEKGKDVELRCDPISGHTALYWYRQSLGQGLEFLIYFQGNSAPDKSGLPSDRFSAERTGGSVSTLTIQRTQQEDSAVYLCASSLAGTSPQETQYFGPGTRLLVL.

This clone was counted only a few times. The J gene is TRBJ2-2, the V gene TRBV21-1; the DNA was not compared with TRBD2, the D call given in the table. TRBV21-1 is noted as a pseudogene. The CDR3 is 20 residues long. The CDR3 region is CASSKDKPGLAYANTGELFF. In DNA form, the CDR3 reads TGTGCCAGCAGCAAAGATAAGCCGGGACTAGCATACGCGAACACCGGGGAGCTGTTTTTT.

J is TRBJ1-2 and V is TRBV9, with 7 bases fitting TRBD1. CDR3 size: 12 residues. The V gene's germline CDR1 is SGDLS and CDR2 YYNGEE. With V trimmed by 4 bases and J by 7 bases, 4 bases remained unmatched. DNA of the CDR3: TGTGCCAGCAGCACCTACAGGGGTGGCTACACCTTC. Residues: CASSTYRGGYTF.

CDR3: CASSFPGQGREQYF. The CDR3 bases are TGTGCCAGCAGCTTCCCGGGACAGGGGCGCGAGCAGTACTTC. The chain has TRBV7-2 and TRBJ2-7; TRBD1 matches at 10 bases. J lost 6 bases, V lost 3 bases, and 5 bases had no gene match. Germline loops: CDR1 SGHTA, CDR2 FQGNSA. This CDR3 has 14 residues.

CDR3 DNA: TGTGCCAGCAGCGCCGGGGGGGAGACTGAAGCTTTCTTT. Its translation is CASSAGGETEAFF. The gene calls are TRBV9 and TRBJ1-1; possible D gene TRBD1, 5 bases. V lost 3 bases to trimming and J lost 5 bases, with 11 bases between them. Per germline, CDR1 SGDLS and CDR2 YYNGEE. The CDR3 is 13 amino acids.

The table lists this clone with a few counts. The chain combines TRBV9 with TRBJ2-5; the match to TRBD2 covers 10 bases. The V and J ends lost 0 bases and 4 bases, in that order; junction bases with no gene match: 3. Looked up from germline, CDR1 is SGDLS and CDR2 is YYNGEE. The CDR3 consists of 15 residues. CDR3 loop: CASSVVAGGRETQYF. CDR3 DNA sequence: TGTGCCAGCAGCGTAGTAGCGGGGGGTCGAGAGACCCAGTACTTC.

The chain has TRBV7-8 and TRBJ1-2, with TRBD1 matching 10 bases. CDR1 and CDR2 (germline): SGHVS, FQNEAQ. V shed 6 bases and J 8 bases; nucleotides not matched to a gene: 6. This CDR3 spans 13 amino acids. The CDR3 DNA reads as TGTGCCAGCAGTCGCCGGGACAGGGGCGGCTACACCTTC. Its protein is CASSRRDRGGYTF. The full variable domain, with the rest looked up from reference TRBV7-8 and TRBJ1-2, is GAGVSQSPRYKVAKRGQDVALRCDPISGHVSLFWYQQALGQGPEFLTYFQNEAQLDKSGLPSDRFFAERPEGSVSTLKIQRTQQEDSAVYLCASSRRDRGGYTFGSGTRLTVV.

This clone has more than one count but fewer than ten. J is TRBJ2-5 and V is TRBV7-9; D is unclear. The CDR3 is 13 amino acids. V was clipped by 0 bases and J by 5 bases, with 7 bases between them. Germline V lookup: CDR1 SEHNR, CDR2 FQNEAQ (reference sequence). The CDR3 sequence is CASSLARVETQYF. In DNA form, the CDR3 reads TGTGCCAGCAGCTTAGCACGGGTGGAGACCCAGTACTTC.

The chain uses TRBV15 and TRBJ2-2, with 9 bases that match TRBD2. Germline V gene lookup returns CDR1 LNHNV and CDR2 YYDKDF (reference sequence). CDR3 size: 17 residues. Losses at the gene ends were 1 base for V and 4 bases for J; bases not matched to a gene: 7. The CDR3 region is CATSRAGSGGRTGELFF. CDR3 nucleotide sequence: TGTGCCACCAGCAGAGCGGGTAGCGGGGGACGCACCGGGGAGCTGTTTTTT.

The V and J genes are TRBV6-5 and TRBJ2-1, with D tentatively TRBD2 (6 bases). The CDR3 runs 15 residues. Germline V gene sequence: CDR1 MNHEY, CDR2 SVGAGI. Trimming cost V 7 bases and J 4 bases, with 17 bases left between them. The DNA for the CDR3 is TGTGCCAGCACCCCCTTTCCGCGGGGATACAATGAGCAGTTCTTC. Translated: CASTPFPRGYNEQFF.

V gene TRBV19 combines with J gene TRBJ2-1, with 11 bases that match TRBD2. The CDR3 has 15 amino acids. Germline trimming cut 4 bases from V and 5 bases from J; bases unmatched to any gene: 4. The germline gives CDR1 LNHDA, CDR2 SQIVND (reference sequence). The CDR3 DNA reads TGTGCCAGTAGTAAAATAGCGGGGGGGCACAATGAGCAGTTCTTC. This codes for CASSKIAGGHNEQFF.

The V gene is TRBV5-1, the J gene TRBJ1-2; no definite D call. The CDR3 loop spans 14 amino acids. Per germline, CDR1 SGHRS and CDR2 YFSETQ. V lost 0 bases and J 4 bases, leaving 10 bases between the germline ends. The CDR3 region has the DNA TGCGCCAGCAGCTTGGCCACGGGAAGCTATGGCTACACCTTC. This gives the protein CASSLATGSYGYTF.

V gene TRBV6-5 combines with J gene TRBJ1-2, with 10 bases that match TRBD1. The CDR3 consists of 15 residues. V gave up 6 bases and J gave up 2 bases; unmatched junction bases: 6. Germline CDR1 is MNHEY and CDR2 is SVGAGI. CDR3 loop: CASRLGTGVNYGYTF. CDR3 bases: TGTGCCAGCAGACTCGGGACAGGGGTCAACTATGGCTACACCTTC.

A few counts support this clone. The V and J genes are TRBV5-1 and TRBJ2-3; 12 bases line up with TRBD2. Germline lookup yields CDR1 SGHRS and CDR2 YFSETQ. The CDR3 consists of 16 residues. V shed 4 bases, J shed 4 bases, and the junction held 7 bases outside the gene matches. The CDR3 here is CASSASSGGVSDTQYF. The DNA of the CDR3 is TGCGCCAGCAGCGCTTCTAGCGGGGGGGTATCAGATACGCAGTATTTT.